Below are 2 T cell receptor beta chains sequenced from a single sample in a study of T cells expressing NK-cell markers. TCRdb reprocessed the 5' RACE reads and keeps a single row for each CDR3 protein, giving no DNA. The data include about 440,000 distinct CDR3 sequences; the top ten clones carry less than 7.5%. Sequencing was performed on blood T cells: a sorted CD56 or NKG2C T cell subset, CD4+ or CD8+ T cells, or bulk PBMC T cells (not recorded which). The origin of the receptors is a woman between 18 and 69 years old in good health.

V is TRBV20-1 and J is TRBJ2-3; the TRBD1 assignment by TCRdb is unverifiable without DNA. The CDR3 totals 15 residues. The germline V gene encodes CDR1 DFQATT and CDR2 SNEGSKA (reference sequence). The CDR3 protein is CSASLRDRGLDTQYF.

The V gene is TRBV6-5, the J gene TRBJ2-1. The CDR3 is 17 amino acids. CDR1 and CDR2 (germline): MNHEY, SVGAGI. This CDR3 is CASSYSGSGSSYNEQFF.